This T cell receptor (beta chain) was documented in a study of graft-versus-host responses after intestinal transplantation. About the study: Transplants were multivisceral, liver-intestinal, or isolated intestinal. Tacrolimus plus steroids were given to all recipients for about 3 years, preceded by anti-thymocyte globulin induction.

The CDR3 has 14 residues. V gave up 4 bases and J gave up 5 bases; unmatched junction bases: 4. In germline, CDR1 is SGHDT, CDR2 YYEEEE. The method was immunoSEQ multiplex PCR; TCRdb's version includes in-frame clones alone and lacks a portion of them. The sample lists around 100,000 clones; about 90% were seen once. About this clone: Its antigen is currently unknown.

This chain joins TRBV5-6 and TRBJ1-4; 8 bases match TRBD1. The material was unstimulated CD4+ T cells sorted from spleen or lymph node cells, obtained before intestinal transplant. The receptor comes from a human donor who received an intestinal transplant. The CDR3 reads CASSPGTGNEKLFF. The DNA of the CDR3 is TGTGCCAGCAGCCCAGGGACAGGAAATGAAAAACTGTTTTTT.